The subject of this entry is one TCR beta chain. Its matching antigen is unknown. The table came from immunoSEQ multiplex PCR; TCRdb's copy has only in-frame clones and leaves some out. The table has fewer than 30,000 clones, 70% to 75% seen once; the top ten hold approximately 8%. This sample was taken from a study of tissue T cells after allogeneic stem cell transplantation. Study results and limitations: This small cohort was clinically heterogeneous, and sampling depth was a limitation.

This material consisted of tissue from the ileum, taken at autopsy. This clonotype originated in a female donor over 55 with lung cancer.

The CDR3 sequence: CASNRLQNTAPQHTEAFF. The CDR3 region has the DNA TGTGCCAGTAATCGCCTCCAGAACACCGCCCCCCAACACACTGAAGCTTTCTTT. This rearrangement joins TRBV19 to TRBJ1-1; D call uncertain. The CDR3 contains 18 residues. Germline V lookup: CDR1 LNHDA, CDR2 SQIVND (reference sequence). V lost 7 bases and J lost 3, with 27 bases in between.